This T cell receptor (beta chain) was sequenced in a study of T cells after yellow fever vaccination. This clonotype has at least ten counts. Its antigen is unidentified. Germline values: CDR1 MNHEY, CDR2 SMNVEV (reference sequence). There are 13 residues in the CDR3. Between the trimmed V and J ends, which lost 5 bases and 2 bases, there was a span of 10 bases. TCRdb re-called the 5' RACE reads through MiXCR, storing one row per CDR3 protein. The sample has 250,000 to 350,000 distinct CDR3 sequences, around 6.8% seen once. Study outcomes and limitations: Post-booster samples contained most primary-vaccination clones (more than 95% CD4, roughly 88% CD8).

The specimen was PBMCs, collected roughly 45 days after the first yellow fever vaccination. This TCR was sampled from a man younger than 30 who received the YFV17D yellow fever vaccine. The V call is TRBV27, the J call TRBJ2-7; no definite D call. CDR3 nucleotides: TGTGCCAGCAGTACCGGGCCCGCCTACGAGCAGTACTTC. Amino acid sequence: CASSTGPAYEQYF.